This entry lists 21 T cell receptor beta chains sequenced from one sample in a study of T cell changes during pregnancy in multiple sclerosis. The assay was immunoSEQ multiplex PCR, and TCRdb's table has in-frame clones only and misses some. Altogether some 100,000 clones are present, about 90% being singletons, with the ten largest covering 1.9%. Sequenced here: peripheral blood, sampled after pregnancy. These receptors all come from a female donor with multiple sclerosis, enrolled in a pregnancy study.

This clone has only a few counts. V is TRBV5-1 and J is TRBJ2-2; 9 bases align to TRBD2. Unmatched junction bases numbered 9, after V lost 6 bases and J lost 0 bases. This CDR3 contains 17 residues. Germline CDR1 reads SGHRS; CDR2 reads YFSETQ. The CDR3 spells CASTPLAGSANTGELFF. CDR3 DNA sequence: TGCGCCAGCACCCCCCTAGCGGGATCCGCGAACACCGGGGAGCTGTTTTTT. The whole variable domain, remainder taken from reference TRBV5-1 and TRBJ2-2, is KAGVTQTPRYLIKTRGQQVTLSCSPISGHRSVSWYQQTPGQGLQFLFEYFSETQRNKGNFPGRFSGRQFSNSRSEMNVSTLELGDSALYLCASTPLAGSANTGELFFGEGSRLTVL.

The chain joins TRBV5-1 to TRBJ2-5; 11 positions agree with TRBD2. The J segment lost 4 bases and the V segment lost 5 bases, leaving 13 bases of the junction unmatched. The CDR3 spans 17 residues. From germline, CDR1 is SGHRS and CDR2 YFSETQ. CDR3 residues: CASRFTSGGPGGETQYF. For the CDR3, the DNA is TGCGCCAGCAGATTTACTAGCGGGGGTCCCGGGGGAGAGACCCAGTACTTC. The full variable domain, in which reference TRBV5-1 and TRBJ2-5 provide the parts outside the CDR3, is KAGVTQTPRYLIKTRGQQVTLSCSPISGHRSVSWYQQTPGQGLQFLFEYFSETQRNKGNFPGRFSGRQFSNSRSEMNVSTLELGDSALYLCASRFTSGGPGGETQYFGPGTRLLVL.

J is TRBJ2-3 and V is TRBV2; TRBD2 agrees at 7 bases. Germline CDR1 SNHLY, CDR2 FYNNEI. CDR3 length equals 19 residues. The ends lost 4 bases at V and 0 bases at J; junction bases unmatched: 16. The CDR3 protein is CASSGSASGTTSSTDTQYF. CDR3 coding DNA: TGTGCCAGCAGTGGGAGTGCTAGCGGAACTACATCTAGCACAGATACGCAGTATTTT. The whole variable domain, remainder taken from reference TRBV2 and TRBJ2-3, is EPEVTQTPSHQVTQMGQEVILRCVPISNHLYFYWYRQILGQKVEFLVSFYNNEISEKSEIFDDQFSVERPDGSNFTLKIRSTKLEDSAMYFCASSGSASGTTSSTDTQYFGPGTRLTVL.

The chain uses TRBV7-9 and TRBJ1-6; D ambiguous. The CDR3 has 15 amino acids. Per the germline V gene, CDR1 is SEHNR and CDR2 is FQNEAQ (reference sequence). The ends were cut back, 6 bases at V and 7 bases at J, with 16 bases in the middle. The CDR3 loop is CASSYRVGENSPLHF. The CDR3 nucleotides read TGTGCCAGCAGTTACCGGGTCGGGGAAAATTCACCCCTCCACTTT.

The rearrangement uses TRBV5-6 and TRBJ1-2, with TRBD1 matching 7 bases. Germline V gene data show CDR1 as SGHDT and CDR2 as YYEEEE. With V trimmed by 6 bases and J by 4 bases, 12 bases remained unmatched. The CDR3 sequence is 15 residues long. DNA for the CDR3: TGTGCCAGCACCAAGAGGCGAGACAGGGTCTATGGCTACACCTTC. It is translated as CASTKRRDRVYGYTF.

This chain connects TRBV10-3 to TRBJ1-2; unclear D gene. V was cut by 8 bases and J by 2 bases, with 12 bases left in between. Germline V gives CDR1 ENHRY, CDR2 SYGVKD. The CDR3 runs 13 residues. This CDR3 is CAIGGRENYGYTF. The CDR3 coding sequence is TGTGCCATCGGAGGGAGGGAGAACTATGGCTACACCTTC.

With respect to this clone: One junction end does not reproduce the germline sequence, and a read error may be involved. The chain links TRBV10-3 to TRBJ2-5, with TRBD1 matching over 7 bases. CDR3 length: 15 amino acids. The germline CDR1 and CDR2 sequences are ENHRY and SYGVKD. The CDR3 DNA is TGTGCCATCAGTGAGTCGACAGGGCGTCAAGGGACCCAGTACTTC. This gives the protein CAISESTGRQGTQYF.

CDR3 sequence reads: CASSTNRDRGSPLHF. The CDR3 nucleotides read TGTGCCAGCAGCACAAACCGGGACAGGGGTTCACCCCTCCACTTT. V usage is TRBV6-5 and J usage is TRBJ1-6, with 10 bases fitting TRBD1. The V gene's germline CDR1 is MNHEY and CDR2 SVGAGI. With V trimmed by 6 bases and J by 9 bases, 8 bases remained unmatched. The CDR3 loop spans 15 amino acids.

The genes are TRBV11-2 and TRBJ2-2; no firm D call. Trimming removed 1 base from V and 3 bases from J, with 9 bases in between. The CDR3 length is 15 residues. CDR1 and CDR2 from the germline V gene are SGHAT and FQNNGV. The CDR3 here is CASSLAGSHTGELFF. The CDR3 nucleotides are TGTGCCAGCAGCTTAGCAGGCAGCCACACCGGGGAGCTGTTTTTT.

The CDR3 protein is CASSRPGVYGYTF. As DNA, the CDR3 is TGTGCCAGTAGCAGACCAGGGGTCTATGGCTACACCTTC. This chain joins TRBV19 and TRBJ1-2; maybe TRBD1 (6 bases). Germline CDR1 is LNHDA and CDR2 is SQIVND (reference sequence). V shed 6 bases and J shed 4 bases, with 12 bases lying between them. The CDR3 has 13 amino acids.

As regards this clone: The same CDR3 also results from other DNA sequences found in this sample. The chain uses TRBV19 and TRBJ2-7; possible D gene TRBD1, 6 bases. The CDR3 sequence is 13 residues long. Germline assignment: CDR1 LNHDA and CDR2 SQIVND (reference sequence). Between the trimmed V and J ends, which lost 3 bases and 3 bases, there was a span of 9 bases. The CDR3 protein is CASSIGQNYEQYF. CDR3 DNA: TGTGCCAGTAGTATTGGACAGAACTACGAGCAGTACTTC.

V usage is TRBV28 and J usage is TRBJ1-2, with 7 nucleotides matching TRBD1. Germline loops: CDR1 MDHEN, CDR2 SYDVKM. Unmatched junction bases numbered 4, after V lost 4 bases and J lost 2 bases. There are 14 residues in the CDR3. CDR3 protein: CASSSGGRNYGYTF. CDR3 nucleotides: TGTGCCAGCAGTTCAGGGGGTCGCAACTATGGCTACACCTTC.

V usage is TRBV28 and J usage is TRBJ1-2; no clear D. Germline CDR1 MDHEN, CDR2 SYDVKM. The germline V and J ends were trimmed by 3 bases and 1 base, with 6 bases remaining between them. The CDR3 has 13 amino acids. CDR3 DNA sequence: TGTGCCAGCAGTTTTGACAATAACTATGGCTACACCTTC. This sequence encodes CASSFDNNYGYTF.

For the CDR3, the DNA is TGCGCCAGCAGCAAGGACGACAGGGTTGGGACCCAGTACTTC. Translation gives CASSKDDRVGTQYF. The J gene is TRBJ2-5, the V gene TRBV5-1; 7 bases fit TRBD1. The CDR3 consists of 14 residues. V trimming: 4 bases; J trimming: 7 bases; junction bases outside the gene matches: 10. CDR1 is SGHRS, CDR2 YFSETQ, per germline.

This chain joins TRBV11-3 and TRBJ2-2; D is possibly TRBD2 (6 bases). Trimming left V 2 bases short and J 6 bases short, with 19 bases between. The germline CDR1 and CDR2 sequences are SGHNT and YENEEA. CDR3 length equals 17 residues. The CDR3 here is CASSLLGRAGRPGELFF. The CDR3 DNA sequence: TGTGCCAGCAGCTTACTTGGTCGAGCGGGTCGTCCCGGGGAGCTGTTTTTT.

The V gene is TRBV7-9, the J gene TRBJ2-7; 9 bases are a match to TRBD2. The V gene's germline CDR1 is SEHNR and CDR2 FQNEAQ (reference sequence). This CDR3 comprises 16 residues. The V and J ends lost 5 bases and 0 bases, in that order; junction bases with no gene match: 8. The CDR3 DNA sequence: TGTGCCAGCAGCCCCAGGGTAGCGGGGGCCTCCTACGAGCAGTACTTC. Its protein is CASSPRVAGASYEQYF.

The chain has TRBV5-1 and TRBJ1-4, with TRBD1 identical over 7 bases. Trimming took 4 bases from V and 5 from J; bases not matched to a gene: 5. The germline CDR1 and CDR2 sequences are SGHRS and YFSETQ. CDR3 length: 14 amino acids. CDR3 DNA sequence: TGCGCCAGCAGCATACAGGGGAGCAATGAAAAACTGTTTTTT. The encoded protein is CASSIQGSNEKLFF.

This clone was detected once. V and J are TRBV10-3 and TRBJ2-7, with a tentative D call TRBD2 (5 bases). CDR1 is ENHRY and CDR2 is SYGVKD in the germline V gene. The CDR3 loop spans 12 amino acids. Trimming took off 7 bases at V and 3 bases at J, with 10 bases between the two ends. The CDR3 is CAITGEGYEQYF. Here the CDR3 DNA reads TGTGCCATCACAGGCGAGGGCTACGAGCAGTACTTC.

This clone was seen a handful of times. The chain has TRBV7-2 and TRBJ2-7; D is possibly TRBD2 (6 bases). The CDR3 sequence is 14 residues long. The V gene's germline CDR1 is SGHTA and CDR2 FQGNSA. V lost 5 bases and J lost 1, with 12 bases in between. CDR3 loop: CASSQTSPSYEQYF. The CDR3, as DNA: TGTGCCAGCAGCCAGACTAGTCCTTCCTACGAGCAGTACTTC.

The chain is built from TRBV14 and TRBJ1-1; a weak D match, TRBD1 (5 bases). This CDR3 region has 13 residues. Trimming removed 3 bases at V and 1 base at J, with 6 bases between. Germline CDR1 SGHDN, CDR2 FVKESK. This CDR3 reads CASSQGGNTEAFF. DNA of the CDR3: TGTGCCAGCAGCCAGGGGGGGAACACTGAAGCTTTCTTT. The variable domain in full, completed from reference TRBV14 and TRBJ1-1, reads EAGVTQFPSHSVIEKGQTVTLRCDPISGHDNLYWYRRVMGKEIKFLLHFVKESKQDESGMPNNRFLAERTGGTYSTLKVQPAELEDSGVYFCASSQGGNTEAFFGQGTRLTVV.

The chain recombines TRBV19 with TRBJ2-3, with 7 bases lining up with TRBD2. The CDR3 loop spans 15 amino acids. With 6 bases clipped from V and 2 bases from J, the junction kept 8 bases outside the gene matches. The germline gives CDR1 LNHDA, CDR2 SQIVND (reference sequence). The DNA of the CDR3 is TGTGCCAGTAGGGACTCTGCGGGGGACACAGATACGCAGTATTTT. Translated, it gives CASRDSAGDTDTQYF.